This T cell receptor beta chain was recorded in a study of blood T cell repertoires in COVID-19. On the study more broadly: T cells, B-cell-depleted T cells, or PBMCs provided the cDNA or gDNA that served as material.

Original methodology: Amplification from reference gene primers served as the basis for estimated nucleated cell counts. The method was immunoSEQ multiplex PCR; TCRdb's version includes in-frame clones alone and lacks a portion of them. V, J and clone size derive from that table, while D and trimming were established from the DNA sequence. The data show 130,000 to 150,000 clones, around 81% seen once. The CDR3 runs 14 residues. Germline CDR1 and CDR2: MNHNY and SVGAGI (reference sequence). Deletions cut 7 bases from V and 5 bases from J, with 17 bases between. The sequenced sample consisted of peripheral blood. V usage is TRBV6-6 and J usage is TRBJ2-5, with a possible D match to TRBD2 (5 bases). The clonotype comes from a man in his 60s with active or convalescent COVID-19. CDR3 DNA sequence: TGTGCCAGCACCATACTAGGCCGAGGGGAGACCCAGTACTTC. This sequence encodes CASTILGRGETQYF.